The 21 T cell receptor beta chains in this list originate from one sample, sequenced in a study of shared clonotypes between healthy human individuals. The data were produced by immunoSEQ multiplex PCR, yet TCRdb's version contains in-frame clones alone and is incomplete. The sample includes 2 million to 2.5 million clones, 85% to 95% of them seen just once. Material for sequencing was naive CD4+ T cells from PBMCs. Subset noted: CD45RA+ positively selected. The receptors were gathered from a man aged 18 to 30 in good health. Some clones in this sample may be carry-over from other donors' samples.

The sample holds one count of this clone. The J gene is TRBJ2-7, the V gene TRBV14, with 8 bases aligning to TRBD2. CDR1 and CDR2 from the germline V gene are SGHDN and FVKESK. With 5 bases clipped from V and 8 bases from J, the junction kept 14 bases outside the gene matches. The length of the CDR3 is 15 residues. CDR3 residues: CASSTTGGRILKQYF. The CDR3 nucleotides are TGTGCCAGCAGCACAACCGGCGGGAGGATCCTGAAGCAGTACTTC.

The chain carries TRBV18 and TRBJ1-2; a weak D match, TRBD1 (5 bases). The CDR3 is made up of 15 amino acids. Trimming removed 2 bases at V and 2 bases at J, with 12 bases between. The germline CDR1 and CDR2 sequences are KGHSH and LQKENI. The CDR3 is CASSPGKGPNYGYTF. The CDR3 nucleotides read TGTGCCAGCTCACCAGGGAAGGGACCCAACTATGGCTACACCTTC. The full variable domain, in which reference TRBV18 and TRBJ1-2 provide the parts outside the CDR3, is NAGVMQNPRHLVRRRGQEARLRCSPMKGHSHVYWYRQLPEEGLKFMVYLQKENIIDESGMPKERFSAEFPKEGPSILRIQQVVRGDSAAYFCASSPGKGPNYGYTFGSGTRLTVV.

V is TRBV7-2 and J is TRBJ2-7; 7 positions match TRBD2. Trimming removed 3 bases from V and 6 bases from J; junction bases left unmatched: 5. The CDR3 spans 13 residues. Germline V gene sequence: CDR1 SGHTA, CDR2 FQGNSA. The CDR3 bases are TGTGCCAGCAGCTTTGAGCGGGGCGGCGAGCAGTACTTC. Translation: CASSFERGGEQYF.

CDR3 coding DNA: TGCGCCAGCAGCTTGTCGACCACAGATACGCAGTATTTT. Translating it yields CASSLSTTDTQYF. V gene TRBV5-1 combines with J gene TRBJ2-3; no definite D call. Per the germline V gene, CDR1 is SGHRS and CDR2 is YFSETQ. The CDR3 is 13 residues long. With 1 base removed from V and 2 bases from J, the gap between germline ends came to 5 bases.

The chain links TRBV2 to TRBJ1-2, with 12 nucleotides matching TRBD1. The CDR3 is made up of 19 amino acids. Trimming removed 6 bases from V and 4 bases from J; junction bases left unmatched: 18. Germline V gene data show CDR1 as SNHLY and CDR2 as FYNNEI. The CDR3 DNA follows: TGTGCCAGCAGCGCCGGTCCCGGGACAGGGGGCAAATTGCTCTATGGCTACACCTTC. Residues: CASSAGPGTGGKLLYGYTF.

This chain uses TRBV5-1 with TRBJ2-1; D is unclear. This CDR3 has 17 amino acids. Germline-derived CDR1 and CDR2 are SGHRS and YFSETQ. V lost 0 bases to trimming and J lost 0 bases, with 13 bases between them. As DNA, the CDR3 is TGCGCCAGCAGCTTGGAGTGGGCTTTAAGCTCCTACAATGAGCAGTTCTTC. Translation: CASSLEWALSSYNEQFF.

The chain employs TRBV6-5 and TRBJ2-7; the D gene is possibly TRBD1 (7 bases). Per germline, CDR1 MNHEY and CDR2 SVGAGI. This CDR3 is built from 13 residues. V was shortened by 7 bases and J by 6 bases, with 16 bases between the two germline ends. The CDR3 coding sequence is TGTGCCAGCACCCAGACAGGGCGGGGCGAGCAGTACTTC. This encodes CASTQTGRGEQYF.

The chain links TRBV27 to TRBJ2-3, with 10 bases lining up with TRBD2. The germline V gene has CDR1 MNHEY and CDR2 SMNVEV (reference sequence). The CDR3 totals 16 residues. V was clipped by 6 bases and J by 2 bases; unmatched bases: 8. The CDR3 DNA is TGTGCCAGCAGCTCCCCGCTAGCGGGAGCCACAGATACGCAGTATTTT. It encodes CASSSPLAGATDTQYF.

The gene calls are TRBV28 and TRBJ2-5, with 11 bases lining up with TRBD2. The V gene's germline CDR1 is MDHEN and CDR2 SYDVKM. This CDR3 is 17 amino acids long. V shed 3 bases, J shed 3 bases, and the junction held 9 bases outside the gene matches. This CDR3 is CASSFVLAGEPEETQYF. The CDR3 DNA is TGTGCCAGCAGTTTTGTACTAGCGGGAGAGCCGGAAGAGACCCAGTACTTC. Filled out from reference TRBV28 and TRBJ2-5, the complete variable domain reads DVKVTQSSRYLVKRTGEKVFLECVQDMDHENMFWYRQDPGLGLRLIYFSYDVKMKEKGDIPEGYSVSREKKERFSLILESASTNQTSMYLCASSFVLAGEPEETQYFGPGTRLLVL.

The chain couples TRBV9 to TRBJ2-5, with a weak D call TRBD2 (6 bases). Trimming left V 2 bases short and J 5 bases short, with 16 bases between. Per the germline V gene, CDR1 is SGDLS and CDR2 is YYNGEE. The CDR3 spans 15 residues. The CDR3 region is CASSVSGRIGETQYF. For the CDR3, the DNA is TGTGCCAGCAGCGTTTCAGGGAGGATAGGGGAGACCCAGTACTTC.

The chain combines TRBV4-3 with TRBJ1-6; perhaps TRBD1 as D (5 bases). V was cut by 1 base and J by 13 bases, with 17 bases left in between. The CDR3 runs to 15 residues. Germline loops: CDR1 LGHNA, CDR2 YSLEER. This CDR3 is CASSQVGTGVFPLHF. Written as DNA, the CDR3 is TGCGCCAGCAGCCAAGTGGGGACTGGGGTCTTCCCCCTCCACTTT.

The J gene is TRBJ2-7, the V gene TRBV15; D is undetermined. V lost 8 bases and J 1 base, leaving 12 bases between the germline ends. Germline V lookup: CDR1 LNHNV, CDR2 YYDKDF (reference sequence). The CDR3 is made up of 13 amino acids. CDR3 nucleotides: TGTGCCACCTCCTTCGGACGGTCCTACGAGCAGTACTTC. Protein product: CATSFGRSYEQYF.

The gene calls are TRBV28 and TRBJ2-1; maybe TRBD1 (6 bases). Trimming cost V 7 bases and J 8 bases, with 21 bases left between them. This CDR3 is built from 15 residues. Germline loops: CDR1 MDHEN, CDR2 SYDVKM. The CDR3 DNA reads TGTGCCAGCACCAAGGCCCCAGGGGTGGGCGATGAGCAGTTCTTC. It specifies CASTKAPGVGDEQFF.

CDR3 nucleotide sequence: TGTGCCAGCAGCATTAGGGGGAGGGGGTTCGATGAGCAGTTCTTC. Encoded protein: CASSIRGRGFDEQFF. V gene TRBV7-9 combines with J gene TRBJ2-1, with D perhaps matching TRBD2 (7 bases). With 5 bases removed from V and 8 bases from J, the gap between germline ends came to 19 bases. Germline V lookup: CDR1 SEHNR, CDR2 FQNEAQ (reference sequence). The length of the CDR3 is 15 residues.

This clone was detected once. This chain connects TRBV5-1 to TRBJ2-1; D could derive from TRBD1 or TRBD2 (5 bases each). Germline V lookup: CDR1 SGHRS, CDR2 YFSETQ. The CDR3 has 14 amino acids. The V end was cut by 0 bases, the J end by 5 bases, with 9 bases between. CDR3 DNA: TGCGCCAGCAGCTTGGACGGGACGGACAATGAGCAGTTCTTC. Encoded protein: CASSLDGTDNEQFF.

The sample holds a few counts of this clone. This chain's CDR3 is CASSALDRNTEAFF. The CDR3, as DNA: TGTGCCAGCAGTGCCCTCGACAGGAACACTGAAGCTTTCTTT. This chain joins TRBV19 and TRBJ1-1; D perhaps matches TRBD1 (5 bases). Trimming stripped 9 bases from V and 1 base from J, with 15 bases between. This CDR3 spans 14 amino acids. Per germline, CDR1 LNHDA and CDR2 SQIVND (reference sequence).

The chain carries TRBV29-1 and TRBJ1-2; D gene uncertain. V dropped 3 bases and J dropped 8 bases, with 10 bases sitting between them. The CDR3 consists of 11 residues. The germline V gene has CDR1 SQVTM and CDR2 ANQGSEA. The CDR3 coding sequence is TGCAGCGTTGACCTTAGGAGGGGCTACACCTTC. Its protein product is CSVDLRRGYTF.

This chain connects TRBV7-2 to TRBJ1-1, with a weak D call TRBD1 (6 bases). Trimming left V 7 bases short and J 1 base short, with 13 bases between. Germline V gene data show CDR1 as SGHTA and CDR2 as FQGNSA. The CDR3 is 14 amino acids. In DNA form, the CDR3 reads TGTGCCAGCATCCTCACGACAGGGAACACTGAAGCTTTCTTT. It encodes CASILTTGNTEAFF.

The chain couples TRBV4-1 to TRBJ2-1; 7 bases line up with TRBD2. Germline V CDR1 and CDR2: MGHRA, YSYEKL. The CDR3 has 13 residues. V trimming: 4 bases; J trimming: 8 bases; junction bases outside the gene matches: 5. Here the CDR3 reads CASSLLAMYEQFF. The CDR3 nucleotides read TGCGCCAGCAGCCTACTAGCGATGTATGAGCAGTTCTTC.

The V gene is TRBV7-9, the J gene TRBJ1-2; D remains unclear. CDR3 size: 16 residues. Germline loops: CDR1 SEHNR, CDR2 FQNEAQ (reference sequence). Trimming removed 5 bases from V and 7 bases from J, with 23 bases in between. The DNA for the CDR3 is TGTGCCAGCAGCCCCGTTCAGAGTGAGTTAGTTGCTGGCTACACCTTC. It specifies CASSPVQSELVAGYTF.

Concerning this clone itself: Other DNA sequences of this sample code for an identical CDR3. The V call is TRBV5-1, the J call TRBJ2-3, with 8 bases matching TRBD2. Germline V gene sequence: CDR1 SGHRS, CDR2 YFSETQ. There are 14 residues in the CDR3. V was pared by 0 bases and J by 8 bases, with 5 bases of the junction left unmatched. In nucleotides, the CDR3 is TGCGCCAGCAGCTTGGGACTCGCGGGGGGTACGCAGTATTTT. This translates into CASSLGLAGGTQYF.